What follows are 10 T cell receptor beta chains derived from one specimen sequenced in a study of CD4 and CD8 cells across lung adenocarcinoma regions. From the PCR reads, TCRdb called clonotypes with MiXCR, one entry per CDR3 protein. This repertoire shows approximately 4,900 distinct CDR3 sequences, approximately 63% found once; its top ten account for more than 15%. Specimen: CD4+ T cells from the center of a lung tumor. The origin of the receptors is a male donor with lung adenocarcinoma. The CD4 and CD8 labels of this study may be unreliable.

The V call is TRBV6-1, the J call TRBJ1-4; TRBD1 matches 7 bases. The CDR3 totals 13 residues. Germline trimming cut 6 bases from V and 10 bases from J; bases unmatched to any gene: 8. The germline gives CDR1 MNHNS, CDR2 SASEGT. The CDR3 DNA reads TGTGCCAGCAGCCGGGACAGCCGGGGAAAACTGTTTTTT. This translates into CASSRDSRGKLFF.

This clonotype was seen a few times. This chain uses TRBV4-3 with TRBJ1-2, with a weak D call TRBD1 (5 bases). The CDR3 loop spans 15 amino acids. CDR1 LGHNA and CDR2 YSLEER come from the germline V gene. V was trimmed by 0 bases and J by 4 bases, leaving 12 bases between them. This CDR3 is CASSQDLNRIYGYTF. The CDR3 nucleotides are TGCGCCAGCAGCCAAGATCTAAACAGGATCTATGGCTACACCTTC.

The rearrangement joins TRBV6-1 to TRBJ2-5; the D is unclear. TRBJ2-7 matches the DNA end more closely, so the J call is doubtful. Germline V gene data show CDR1 as MNHNS and CDR2 as SASEGT. The CDR3 loop spans 11 amino acids. CDR3 residues: CASSDNGEQYF. The DNA for the CDR3 is TGTGCCAGCAGTGATAATGGCGAGCAGTACTTC.

V and J are TRBV6-1 and TRBJ2-3; no firm D call. Germline V gene sequence: CDR1 MNHNS, CDR2 SASEGT. The CDR3 length is 13 residues. Trimming took 5 bases from V and 9 from J, leaving 15 bases between them. CDR3 nucleotides: TGTGCCAGCAGTCCAAGACCCAAAAACACGCAGTATTTT. Its protein is CASSPRPKNTQYF.

This clonotype was recorded only once. Relative to the germline gene, one junction end is altered; a read error may explain this. The chain combines TRBV10-3 with TRBJ2-5; perhaps TRBD2 as D (5 bases). Germline CDR1 ENHRY, CDR2 SYGVKD. The CDR3 consists of 14 residues. The CDR3 loop is CAGSGRGGPDTQYF. In DNA, the CDR3 is TGTGCGGGGAGTGGGCGCGGTGGCCCAGATACGCAGTATTTC.

In regard to this clonotype: A read error may produce the germline difference seen at one junction end. The chain combines TRBV6-1 with TRBJ2-3; D could derive from TRBD1 or TRBD2 (5 bases each). This CDR3 contains 17 residues. The germline CDR1 and CDR2 sequences are MNHNS and SASEGT. CDR3 region: CASSRRAVTGLGETQYF. The DNA of the CDR3 is TGTGCCAGCAGTCGTAGGGCGGTCACCGGTCTAGGGGAGACGCAGTACTTT.

This clonotype has more than one count but fewer than ten. As DNA, the CDR3 is TGTGCCAGCAGTGATCGGGTTGCCTCTAGCACAGATACGCAGTATTTT. Its protein is CASSDRVASSTDTQYF. V is TRBV6-1 and J is TRBJ2-3; D gene ambiguous. CDR3 length: 16 amino acids. Trimming cost V 3 bases and J 0 bases, with 13 bases left between them. Per germline, CDR1 MNHNS and CDR2 SASEGT.

This clonotype turned up a few times. The chain combines TRBV25-1 with TRBJ2-3; the D gene could be TRBD1 or TRBD2 (7 bases each). The CDR3 contains 16 residues. Germline loops: CDR1 MGHDK, CDR2 SYGVNS. Trimming pared 6 bases from V and 5 bases from J, leaving 21 bases between. In DNA form, the CDR3 reads TGTGCCAGCAGGGGGGCAGGGGGAGGGCCTCGAGATACGCAGTATTTT. It encodes CASRGAGGGPRDTQYF.

This clonotype was counted between two and nine times. The CDR3 reads CASSQDRGNEKLFF. Here the CDR3 DNA reads TGTGCCAGCAGTCAGGACAGGGGTAATGAAAAACTGTTTTTT. The genes are TRBV6-1 and TRBJ1-4; the match to TRBD1 covers 9 bases. Germline trimming cut 5 bases from V and 4 bases from J; bases unmatched to any gene: 2. CDR1 and CDR2 from the germline V gene are MNHNS and SASEGT. The CDR3 contains 14 residues.

This chain uses TRBV10-3 with TRBJ2-1, with D perhaps given as TRBD1 or TRBD2 (6 bases each). The last part of the DNA fits TRBJ2-7 better; the J call may be wrong. Germline values: CDR1 ENHRY, CDR2 SYGVKD. The CDR3 is 14 amino acids. This chain's CDR3 is CAGAGGRDQETQYF. The CDR3 DNA is TGTGCGGGGGCCGGGGGACGGGACCAAGAGACGCAGTACTTC.